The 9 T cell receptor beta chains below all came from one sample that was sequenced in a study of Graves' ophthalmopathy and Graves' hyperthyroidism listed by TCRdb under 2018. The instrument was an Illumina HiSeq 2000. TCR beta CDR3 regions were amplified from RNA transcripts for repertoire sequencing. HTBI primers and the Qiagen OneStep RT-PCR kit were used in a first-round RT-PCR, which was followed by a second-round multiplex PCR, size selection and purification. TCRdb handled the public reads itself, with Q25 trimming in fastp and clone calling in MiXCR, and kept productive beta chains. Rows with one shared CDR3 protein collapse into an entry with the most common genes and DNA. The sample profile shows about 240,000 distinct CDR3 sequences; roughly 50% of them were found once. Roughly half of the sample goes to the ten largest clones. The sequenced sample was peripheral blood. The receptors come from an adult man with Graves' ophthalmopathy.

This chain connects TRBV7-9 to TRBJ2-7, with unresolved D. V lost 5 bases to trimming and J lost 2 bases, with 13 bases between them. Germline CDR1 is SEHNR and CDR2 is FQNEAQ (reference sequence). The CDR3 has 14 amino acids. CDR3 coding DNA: TGTGCCAGCAGCCCCACCGACGGTACCTACGAGCAGTACTTC. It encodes CASSPTDGTYEQYF. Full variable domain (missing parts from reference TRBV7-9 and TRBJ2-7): DTGVSQNPRHKITKRGQNVTFRCDPISEHNRLYWYRQTLGQGPEFLTYFQNEAQLEKSRLLSDRFSAERPKGSFSTLEIQRTEQGDSAMYLCASSPTDGTYEQYFGPGTRLTVT.

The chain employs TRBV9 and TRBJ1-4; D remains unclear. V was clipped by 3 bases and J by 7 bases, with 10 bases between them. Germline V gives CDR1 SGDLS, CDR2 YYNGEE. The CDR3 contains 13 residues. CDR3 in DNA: TGTGCCAGCAGCGCCCCGGCGGGTGAAAAACTGTTTTTT. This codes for CASSAPAGEKLFF.

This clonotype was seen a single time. CDR3 region: CASRRGTSGRFEQYF. CDR3 coding DNA: TGTGCCAGCCGTCGGGGGACTAGCGGGAGATTCGAGCAGTACTTC. This chain uses TRBV11-2 with TRBJ2-7, with 14 bases that match TRBD2. V gave up 8 bases and J gave up 6 bases; unmatched junction bases: 9. The CDR3 loop spans 15 amino acids. Germline CDR1 and CDR2: SGHAT and FQNNGV.

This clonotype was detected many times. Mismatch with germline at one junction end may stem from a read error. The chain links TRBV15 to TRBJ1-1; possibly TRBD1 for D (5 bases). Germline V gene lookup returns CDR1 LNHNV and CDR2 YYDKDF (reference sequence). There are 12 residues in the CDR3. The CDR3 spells CATSSLPRERLF. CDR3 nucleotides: TGTGCCACCAGCAGCCTTCCCAGGGAGAGGCTCTTT.

The CDR3 protein is CASSQQGQMNTEAFF. CDR3 DNA sequence: TGTGCCAGCAGCCAACAGGGACAAATGAACACTGAAGCTTTCTTT. The rearrangement uses TRBV11-3 and TRBJ1-1, with D perhaps TRBD1 (6 bases). Trimming pared 5 bases from V and 0 bases from J, leaving 13 bases between. CDR1 is SGHNT and CDR2 is YENEEA in the germline V gene. CDR3 size: 15 residues.

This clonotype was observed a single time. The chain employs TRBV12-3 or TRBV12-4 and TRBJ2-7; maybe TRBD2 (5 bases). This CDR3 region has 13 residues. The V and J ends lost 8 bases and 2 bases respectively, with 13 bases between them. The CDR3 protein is CASGSSPTYEQYF. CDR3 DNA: TGTGCCAGCGGGAGTAGTCCTACCTACGAGCAGTACTTC.

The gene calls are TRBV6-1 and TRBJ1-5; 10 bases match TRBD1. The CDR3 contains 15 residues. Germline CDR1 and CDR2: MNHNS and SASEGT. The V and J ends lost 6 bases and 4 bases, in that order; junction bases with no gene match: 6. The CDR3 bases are TGTGCCAGCAGATTTGGGACAGGGGAAAATCAGCCCCAGCATTTT. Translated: CASRFGTGENQPQHF.

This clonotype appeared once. CDR3 in DNA: TGTGCCAGCAGCTTTGGAGGGGGCCTCTCTGGAAACACCATATATTTT. Residues: CASSFGGGLSGNTIYF. The chain combines TRBV2 with TRBJ1-3; 7 positions agree with TRBD1. The CDR3 is 16 amino acids. Losses at the gene ends were 6 bases for V and 0 bases for J; bases not matched to a gene: 8. Germline assignment: CDR1 SNHLY and CDR2 FYNNEI.

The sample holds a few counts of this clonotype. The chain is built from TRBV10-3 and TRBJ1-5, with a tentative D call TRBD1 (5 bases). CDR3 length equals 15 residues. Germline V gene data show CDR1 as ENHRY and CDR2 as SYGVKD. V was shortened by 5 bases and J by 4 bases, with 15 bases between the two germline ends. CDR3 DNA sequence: TGTGCCATCAGTAAGGACCAGGGCGGGAATCAGCCCCAGCATTTT. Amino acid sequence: CAISKDQGGNQPQHF.